These 15 T cell receptor beta chains were sequenced from one sample in a study of graft-versus-host responses after intestinal transplantation. Sequencing was performed with immunoSEQ multiplex PCR; in TCRdb, only in-frame clones are kept and a portion is missing. This table holds 33,000 or so clones, about 93% found once. Sample: PBMCs, taken 16 days after intestinal transplant. These receptors were collected from a human patient who received an intestinal transplant, so some T cells may come from the graft donor.

The rearrangement uses TRBV7-3 and TRBJ2-7, with 8 bases that match TRBD2. V trimming: 5 bases; J trimming: 4 bases; junction bases outside the gene matches: 10. The germline V gene has CDR1 SGHTA and CDR2 FQGTGA. There are 15 residues in the CDR3. The CDR3 coding sequence is TGTGCCAGCAGCAAAAGCGGGAGACTACCGTACGAGCAGTACTTC. Protein product: CASSKSGRLPYEQYF.

The CDR3 nucleotides read TGTGCCAGCAGCTTAGAACTAGCGGGAGCCAAAAACATTCAGTACTTC. It yields the protein CASSLELAGAKNIQYF. The rearrangement links TRBV13 to TRBJ2-4; 9 nucleotides match TRBD2. CDR3 length: 16 residues. V lost 1 base to trimming and J lost 0 bases; unmatched junction nucleotides: 1. CDR1 PRHDT and CDR2 FYEKMQ come from the germline V gene (reference sequence).

The chain has TRBV5-6 and TRBJ1-5; the D gene is possibly TRBD1 (5 bases). The CDR3 has 13 residues. Germline V lookup: CDR1 SGHDT, CDR2 YYEEEE. The germline V and J ends were trimmed by 4 bases and 7 bases, with 12 bases remaining between them. The CDR3 DNA reads TGTGCCAGCAGCCCGGGGGGTTCCCAGCCCCAGCATTTT. Protein: CASSPGGSQPQHF.

This chain joins TRBV5-6 and TRBJ1-5; the D is unclear. CDR1 SGHDT and CDR2 YYEEEE come from the germline V gene. V was cut by 4 bases and J by 4 bases, with 18 bases left in between. This CDR3 has 16 residues. The CDR3 nucleotides read TGTGCCAGCAGCCCGCTGGGCGGAGGCAAGAATCAGCCCCAGCATTTT. This sequence encodes CASSPLGGGKNQPQHF.

This clone was seen only once. The chain employs TRBV7-9 and TRBJ2-2, with 9 bases identical to TRBD1. The trim removed 5 bases at V and 6 bases at J, leaving 7 bases unmatched. The CDR3 runs 15 residues. Germline CDR1 SEHNR, CDR2 FQNEAQ (reference sequence). As DNA, the CDR3 is TGTGCCAGCAGCCATTCCCGGACAGGGGCCGGGGAGCTGTTTTTT. It encodes CASSHSRTGAGELFF. The complete variable domain, with remaining parts taken from reference TRBV7-9 and TRBJ2-2, reads DTGVSQNPRHKITKRGQNVTFRCDPISEHNRLYWYRQTLGQGPEFLTYFQNEAQLEKSRLLSDRFSAERPKGSFSTLEIQRTEQGDSAMYLCASSHSRTGAGELFFGEGSRLTVL.

V gene TRBV7-3 combines with J gene TRBJ2-1; no clear D gene. Trimming left V 1 base short and J 0 bases short, with 16 bases between. Looked up from germline, CDR1 is SGHTA and CDR2 is FQGTGA. The CDR3 covers 18 residues. The CDR3 coding sequence is TGTGCCAGCAGCTTAAGGGGTGGCACCCCCGACTCCTACAATGAGCAGTTCTTC. Protein product: CASSLRGGTPDSYNEQFF.

This clone has a single count. The CDR3 protein is CASGDTNYGYTF. CDR3 DNA: TGTGCCTCCGGAGACACTAACTATGGCTACACCTTC. V and J are TRBV27 and TRBJ1-2, with D hard to call. Germline CDR1 reads MNHEY; CDR2 reads SMNVEV (reference sequence). V dropped 11 bases and J dropped 0 bases, with 10 bases sitting between them. There are 12 residues in the CDR3.

The chain uses TRBV5-5 and TRBJ2-1; TRBD1 or TRBD2 may be the D gene (5 bases each). Trimming removed 4 bases from V and 6 bases from J, with 14 bases in between. The CDR3 is 14 residues long. Germline CDR1 SGHKS, CDR2 YYEKEE (reference sequence). The CDR3 DNA reads TGTGCCAGCAGCCCGATGAGGGGCGCCAATGAGCAGTTCTTC. Residues: CASSPMRGANEQFF.

This clone was recorded once. The chain carries TRBV27 and TRBJ1-2, with 9 bases lining up with TRBD1. The CDR3 is made up of 15 amino acids. V was pared by 2 bases and J by 3 bases, with 4 bases of the junction left unmatched. Germline values: CDR1 MNHEY, CDR2 SMNVEV (reference sequence). CDR3 sequence (DNA): TGTGCCAGCAGTTTAACCGGGACAGGGCACTATGGCTACACCTTC. Protein sequence: CASSLTGTGHYGYTF.

This clone was seen once. This rearrangement joins TRBV5-6 to TRBJ1-2, with D hard to call. The CDR3 runs 15 residues. Germline lookup yields CDR1 SGHDT and CDR2 YYEEEE. V dropped 4 bases and J dropped 4 bases, with 17 bases sitting between them. CDR3 loop: CASSPYPGLLYGYTF. CDR3 nucleotide sequence: TGTGCCAGCAGCCCTTATCCAGGCCTCCTCTATGGCTACACCTTC.

V is TRBV4-1 and J is TRBJ2-3; 13 bases are shared with TRBD2. J was trimmed by 2 bases and V by 2 bases; bases with no gene match: 13. CDR1 and CDR2 from the germline V gene are MGHRA and YSYEKL. The CDR3 runs to 20 residues. The CDR3 region is CASSQILTSGRAVITDTQYF. For the CDR3, the DNA is TGCGCCAGCAGCCAAATCCTCACTAGCGGGAGGGCCGTAATCACAGATACGCAGTATTTT.

V is TRBV19 and J is TRBJ2-1; D is perhaps TRBD1 (5 bases). The CDR3 totals 14 residues. Looked up from germline, CDR1 is LNHDA and CDR2 is SQIVND (reference sequence). Trimming removed 3 bases at V and 3 bases at J, with 9 bases between. The CDR3 coding sequence is TGTGCCAGTAGTATTGGAGACAGCTACAATGAGCAGTTCTTC. It specifies CASSIGDSYNEQFF.

The chain uses TRBV6-5 and TRBJ2-7; D perhaps matches TRBD2 (6 bases). From germline, CDR1 is MNHEY and CDR2 SVGAGI. The CDR3 covers 14 residues. V was shortened by 7 bases and J by 5 bases, with 18 bases between the two germline ends. The CDR3 sequence: CASTLGAGRDEQYF. CDR3 sequence (DNA): TGTGCCAGCACCTTAGGTGCGGGGCGCGACGAGCAGTACTTC.

The rearrangement joins TRBV29-1 to TRBJ1-2; TRBD1 might be the D (5 bases). The length of the CDR3 is 15 residues. The ends were cut back, 3 bases at V and 3 bases at J, with 17 bases in the middle. Per germline, CDR1 SQVTM and CDR2 ANQGSEA. The CDR3 region is CSVDGQISEDYGYTF. CDR3 nucleotide sequence: TGCAGCGTTGACGGACAAATCTCAGAAGACTATGGCTACACCTTC.

This CDR3 reads CASSLRSPETQYF. CDR3 nucleotide sequence: TGTGCCAGCAGTTTACGCTCTCCGGAGACCCAGTACTTC. The J gene is TRBJ2-5, the V gene TRBV27; D is unresolved. CDR3 length: 13 amino acids. The V end lost 2 bases, the J end lost 5 bases, and 9 bases lay between the germline ends. CDR1 MNHEY and CDR2 SMNVEV come from the germline V gene (reference sequence).